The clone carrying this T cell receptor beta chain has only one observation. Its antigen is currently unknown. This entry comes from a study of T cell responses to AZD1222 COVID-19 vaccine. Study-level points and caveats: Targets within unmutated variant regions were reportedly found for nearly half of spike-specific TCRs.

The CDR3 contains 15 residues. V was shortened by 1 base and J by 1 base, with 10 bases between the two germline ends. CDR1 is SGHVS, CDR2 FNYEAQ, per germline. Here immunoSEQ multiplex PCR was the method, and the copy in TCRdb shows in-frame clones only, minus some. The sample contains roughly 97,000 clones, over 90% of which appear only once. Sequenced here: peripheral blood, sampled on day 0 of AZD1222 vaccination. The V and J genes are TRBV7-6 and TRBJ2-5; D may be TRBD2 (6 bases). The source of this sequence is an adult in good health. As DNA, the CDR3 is TGTGCCAGCAGCTTAGTATCTAGCGCCCAAGAGACCCAGTACTTC. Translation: CASSLVSSAQETQYF.